The T cell receptor (beta chain) under discussion was sequenced for a study of technical replicates of blood from a handful of donors. The ends lost 5 bases at V and 4 bases at J; junction bases unmatched: 10. CDR1 and CDR2 (germline): ENHRY, SYGVKD. This CDR3 region has 15 residues. Data came from immunoSEQ multiplex PCR; TCRdb stores just in-frame clones and leaves some out. The sample holds around 60,000 clones, around 92% seen once. The sample consisted of PBMCs. J is TRBJ2-7 and V is TRBV10-3; 8 nucleotides agree with TRBD2. The sequence was collected from a human donor in good health. Some clones in this sample may be carry-over from other donors' samples. The CDR3 DNA reads TGTGCCATCAGTAGCGCAGCGGGGGAGAAATACGAGCAGTACTTC. Translating gives CAISSAAGEKYEQYF.